The 14 T cell receptor beta chains listed next were all sequenced from one sample in a study of beta chain features in type 1 diabetes. Isolated RNA was reverse transcribed in full, so expressed TCRB transcripts were sequenced. The repertoire was sequenced with immunoSEQ multiplex PCR; TCRdb's copy has only in-frame clones and lacks some. The table lists about 160,000 clones, over 7.5% of them singletons. Sequenced input: central memory CD4+ T cells from blood. All receptors derive from a woman younger than 35 in good health.

The J gene is TRBJ1-1, the V gene TRBV5-1; 10 bases are shared with TRBD1. Germline V gene data show CDR1 as SGHRS and CDR2 as YFSETQ. The CDR3 has 14 amino acids. V lost 4 bases and J lost 5; bases outside the gene matches: 5. CDR3 residues: CASSQGTGVTEAFF. As DNA, the CDR3 is TGCGCCAGCAGCCAAGGGACAGGGGTAACTGAAGCTTTCTTT.

This clone has only a few counts. This sequence joins TRBV7-2 and TRBJ2-3; the D gene is possibly TRBD2 (5 bases). This CDR3 is built from 15 residues. V was clipped by 1 base and J by 7 bases, with 15 bases between them. Germline-derived CDR1 and CDR2 are SGHTA and FQGNSA. The CDR3 region is CASSLGASRAYTQYF. In DNA, the CDR3 is TGTGCCAGCAGCTTAGGGGCTAGCCGGGCCTATACGCAGTATTTT.

This clone was found a few times. V and J are TRBV28 and TRBJ2-6; D is unresolved. Germline V lookup: CDR1 MDHEN, CDR2 SYDVKM. Deletions cut 6 bases from V and 0 bases from J, with 12 bases between. CDR3 size: 16 residues. This chain's CDR3 is CASSRTSSSGANVLTF. DNA of the CDR3: TGTGCCAGCAGCCGAACCTCCAGCTCTGGGGCCAACGTCCTGACTTTC.

In DNA form, the CDR3 reads TGTGCCAGCAGTTTTGGGGACAGAATGAACACTGAAGCTTTCTTT. Translation: CASSFGDRMNTEAFF. This chain joins TRBV27 and TRBJ1-1; TRBD1 aligns across 7 bases. V lost 3 bases to trimming and J lost 0 bases; unmatched junction nucleotides: 4. Germline-derived CDR1 and CDR2 are MNHEY and SMNVEV (reference sequence). The CDR3 extends over 15 amino acids.

V and J are TRBV11-2 and TRBJ2-7, with D maybe TRBD1 (5 bases). Deletions cut 7 bases from V and 1 base from J, with 14 bases between. Germline CDR1 is SGHAT and CDR2 is FQNNGV. The CDR3 sequence is 14 residues long. The CDR3 region has the DNA TGTGCCAGCACCCGTCAAGGGGCTTCCTACGAGCAGTACTTC. This encodes CASTRQGASYEQYF.

The rearrangement joins TRBV11-3 to TRBJ2-1; tentative D call: TRBD2 (6 bases). V was pared by 1 base and J by 4 bases, with 8 bases between. The CDR3 totals 14 residues. CDR1 and CDR2 from the germline V gene are SGHNT and YENEEA. CDR3 sequence reads: CASSLAGEYNEQFF. The CDR3, as DNA: TGTGCCAGCAGCTTAGCGGGAGAATACAATGAGCAGTTCTTC.

This chain uses TRBV29-1 with TRBJ2-1; TRBD2 matches 8 bases. CDR1 and CDR2 from the germline V gene are SQVTM and ANQGSEA. After removal of 7 bases from V and 4 bases from J, the junction contained 9 bases not matched to a gene. This CDR3 comprises 14 residues. CDR3 residues: CSAGSGGRYNEQFF. The CDR3 bases are TGCAGCGCGGGAAGCGGGGGCAGGTACAATGAGCAGTTCTTC.

This clone was counted between two and nine times. In the same sample, other DNA sequences code for this CDR3. This chain connects TRBV14 to TRBJ2-7; tentative D call: TRBD1 (5 bases). The ends were cut back, 1 base at V and 2 bases at J, with 12 bases in the middle. Germline V gives CDR1 SGHDN, CDR2 FVKESK. This CDR3 comprises 15 residues. CDR3 sequence (DNA): TGTGCCAGCAGCCAAGCCTCAGGGCGCACCTACGAGCAGTACTTC. Protein sequence: CASSQASGRTYEQYF.

This clone has only a few counts. This chain joins TRBV7-9 and TRBJ2-7; TRBD1 agrees at 8 bases. With 1 base clipped from V and 6 bases from J, the junction kept 5 bases outside the gene matches. CDR3 size: 14 residues. CDR1 SEHNR and CDR2 FQNEAQ come from the germline V gene (reference sequence). CDR3: CASSLGDRSGEQYF. Here the CDR3 DNA reads TGTGCCAGCAGCTTAGGGGACAGGTCAGGCGAGCAGTACTTC.

The J gene is TRBJ2-7, the V gene TRBV6-5; the match to TRBD1 covers 11 bases. J was trimmed by 1 base and V by 5 bases; bases with no gene match: 4. The germline V gene encodes CDR1 MNHEY and CDR2 SVGAGI. The length of the CDR3 is 15 residues. The CDR3, as DNA: TGTGCCAGCAGTGCGGACAGGGGGCAATCCTACGAGCAGTACTTC. Amino acid sequence: CASSADRGQSYEQYF.

This clone was recorded a few times. The chain is built from TRBV27 and TRBJ1-3, with 7 bases aligning to TRBD1. Looked up from germline, CDR1 is MNHEY and CDR2 is SMNVEV (reference sequence). This CDR3 contains 15 residues. J lost 2 bases, V lost 6 bases, and 7 bases had no gene match. The CDR3 region is CASSATGLAGNTIYF. CDR3 sequence (DNA): TGTGCCAGCAGCGCGACAGGGCTAGCTGGAAACACCATATATTTT.

CDR3 bases: TGTGCCAGCAGCGGTGGGACTAGCGGGTCCCAAGAGACCCAGTACTTC. Protein sequence: CASSGGTSGSQETQYF. This sequence joins TRBV5-4 and TRBJ2-5; TRBD2 matches 12 bases. This CDR3 is built from 16 residues. V gave up 4 bases and J gave up 1 base; unmatched junction bases: 5. Looked up from germline, CDR1 is SGHNT and CDR2 is YYREEE (reference sequence).

The chain is built from TRBV2 and TRBJ1-2; 8 bases line up with TRBD1. The V gene's germline CDR1 is SNHLY and CDR2 FYNNEI. There are 12 residues in the CDR3. V lost 8 bases, J lost 8 bases, and 7 bases stayed unmatched. The CDR3 reads CASLGQGWGYTF. DNA for the CDR3: TGTGCCAGCCTCGGACAGGGATGGGGCTACACCTTC.

This clone was counted between two and nine times. The V gene is TRBV18, the J gene TRBJ2-1, with D perhaps matching TRBD1 (5 bases). This CDR3 has 14 residues. V gave up 0 bases and J gave up 4 bases, with 7 bases separating them. Germline V gene sequence: CDR1 KGHSH, CDR2 LQKENI. The CDR3 spells CASSPPRQYNEQFF. DNA of the CDR3: TGTGCCAGCTCACCACCCCGACAGTACAATGAGCAGTTCTTC. The variable domain in full, with the rest retrieved from reference TRBV18 and TRBJ2-1, is NAGVMQNPRHLVRRRGQEARLRCSPMKGHSHVYWYRQLPEEGLKFMVYLQKENIIDESGMPKERFSAEFPKEGPSILRIQQVVRGDSAAYFCASSPPRQYNEQFFGPGTRLTVL.